The present T cell receptor beta chain was sequenced within a study of blood T cell repertoires in COVID-19. Deletions cut 4 bases from V and 1 base from J, with 14 bases between. The CDR3 length is 15 residues. The germline gives CDR1 SGHRS, CDR2 YFSETQ. Only in-frame clones appear in the TCRdb table, and some are missing; sequencing was by immunoSEQ multiplex PCR. The sample yields 200,000 to 250,000 clones, 70% to 90% seen once. This TCR was sampled from a man aged 45-60 years with COVID-19, enrolled during active disease. The chain couples TRBV5-1 to TRBJ1-2; no reliable D call. What was sequenced was peripheral blood. CDR3 protein: CASSPWTMVNYGYTF. The DNA for the CDR3 is TGCGCCAGCAGCCCTTGGACTATGGTTAACTATGGCTACACCTTC.